This TCR beta chain was identified in a study of shared clonotypes between healthy human individuals. Study conclusions and caveats: The study's rarefaction showed incomplete sorted-subset sequencing despite large depth. Clonotypes that were shared across a handful of donors made up around 5.5% of naive CD4 clonotypes.

Germline V gene lookup returns CDR1 SGHTA and CDR2 FQGNSA. V lost 5 bases and J lost 6; bases outside the gene matches: 14. The CDR3 is made up of 16 amino acids. Produced via immunoSEQ multiplex PCR; TCRdb's table is partial and in-frame only. The sample holds about 1.5 million clones, 98% seen once. Note on this clone: As yet, its antigen is unknown.

This sequence joins TRBV7-2 and TRBJ2-7; 9 nucleotides match TRBD2. The sample comprised naive CD4+ T cells sorted from blood. Subset noted: CD45RA+ positively selected. The sequence was obtained from a man aged 25-45 years in good health. CDR3 coding DNA: TGTGCCAGCAGCGAACCTAGCGGGAAAATTTTTTCCGAGCAGTACTTC. This sequence encodes CASSEPSGKIFSEQYF. Combining the CDR3 with reference TRBV7-2 and TRBJ2-7 gives the whole variable domain GAGVSQSPSNKVTEKGKDVELRCDPISGHTALYWYRQSLGQGLEFLIYFQGNSAPDKSGLPSDRFSAERTGGSVSTLTIQRTQQEDSAVYLCASSEPSGKIFSEQYFGPGTRLTVT.